Each of the 13 T cell receptor beta chains below was sequenced from the same sample in a study of beta chain features in type 1 diabetes. The sequenced template was cDNA made from the entire isolated RNA. Method: immunoSEQ multiplex PCR; TCRdb's copy keeps in-frame clones and lacks some. The sample has 970,000 or so clones; 17% are singletons. The sample comprised naive CD4+ T cells from blood. These receptors were collected from a woman under 30 in good health.

This clone was seen more than once but under ten times. The chain joins TRBV28 to TRBJ2-5, with D possibly matching TRBD2 (5 bases). Germline V CDR1 and CDR2: MDHEN, SYDVKM. CDR3 size: 15 residues. V was trimmed by 6 bases and J by 5 bases, leaving 19 bases between them. CDR3 DNA sequence: TGTGCCAGCAGCCGTCGCCTAGCCTCTAAGGAGACCCAGTACTTC. Amino acids: CASSRRLASKETQYF.

This clone was counted only a few times. This rearrangement joins TRBV4-2 to TRBJ1-5; D not certain. The CDR3 spans 16 residues. The V gene's germline CDR1 is LGHNA and CDR2 YNFKEQ. Trimming cost V 0 bases and J 2 bases, with 11 bases left between them. The CDR3 nucleotides are TGTGCCAGCAGCCAAGATGCAGGCTGGGGCAATCAGCCCCAGCATTTT. It codes for CASSQDAGWGNQPQHF.

This clone was counted a few times. The chain employs TRBV2 and TRBJ2-1; D unresolved. The germline gives CDR1 SNHLY, CDR2 FYNNEI. CDR3 length: 14 residues. V lost 8 bases, J lost 0 bases, and 11 bases lay in between. The DNA of the CDR3 is TGTGCCAGCGGTCGCAGCAGCTCCTACAATGAGCAGTTCTTC. Encoded protein: CASGRSSSYNEQFF. Complete variable domain (other parts from reference TRBV2 and TRBJ2-1): EPEVTQTPSHQVTQMGQEVILRCVPISNHLYFYWYRQILGQKVEFLVSFYNNEISEKSEIFDDQFSVERPDGSNFTLKIRSTKLEDSAMYFCASGRSSSYNEQFFGPGTRLTVL.

This clone was counted a few times. The genes are TRBV15 and TRBJ2-7; D is perhaps TRBD1 (5 bases). Germline CDR1 reads LNHNV; CDR2 reads YYDKDF (reference sequence). The V gene lost 1 base and the J gene lost 3 bases, with 16 bases spanning the gap. The length of the CDR3 is 16 residues. Here the CDR3 reads CATSRAPPGHNYEQYF. CDR3 in DNA: TGTGCCACCAGCAGAGCCCCCCCAGGACACAACTACGAGCAGTACTTC.

The rearrangement links TRBV4-2 to TRBJ2-2; TRBD2 aligns across 16 bases. The CDR3 spans 19 residues. Germline V gene data show CDR1 as LGHNA and CDR2 as YNFKEQ. V lost 1 base to trimming and J lost 4 bases; unmatched junction nucleotides: 6. CDR3 region: CASSQAGTSGRVRTGELFF. The CDR3 coding sequence is TGTGCCAGCAGCCAAGCCGGGACTAGCGGGAGGGTCCGCACCGGGGAGCTGTTTTTT.

This clone has just a few counts. The J gene is TRBJ2-1, the V gene TRBV4-3; TRBD1 might be the D (6 bases). V was trimmed by 3 bases and J by 4 bases, leaving 13 bases between them. The germline V gene has CDR1 LGHNA and CDR2 YSLEER. This CDR3 contains 15 residues. CDR3 loop: CASSQQGFAYNEQFF. The CDR3 bases are TGCGCCAGCAGCCAGCAGGGGTTTGCGTACAATGAGCAGTTCTTC.

This clone was detected only a few times. This chain links TRBV4-2 with TRBJ2-1; D not resolved. The germline CDR1 and CDR2 sequences are LGHNA and YNFKEQ. CDR3 length: 14 residues. V was clipped by 0 bases and J by 11 bases, with 14 bases between them. The CDR3 coding sequence is TGTGCCAGCAGCCAAGATGGTATGGGTCTGAAGCAGTTCTTC. It codes for CASSQDGMGLKQFF.

This clone was seen a few times. V gene TRBV25-1 combines with J gene TRBJ2-1, with D unresolved. This CDR3 region has 16 residues. V was clipped by 1 base and J by 2 bases, with 12 bases between them. Looked up from germline, CDR1 is MGHDK and CDR2 is SYGVNS. The CDR3: CASSESGGSAYNEQFF. In DNA form, the CDR3 reads TGTGCCAGCAGTGAATCGGGCGGTTCTGCCTACAATGAGCAGTTCTTC.

This clone was counted between two and nine times. The V gene is TRBV18, the J gene TRBJ2-4; D perhaps matches TRBD1 (5 bases). V dropped 3 bases and J dropped 5 bases, with 11 bases sitting between them. The CDR3 is made up of 14 amino acids. Germline V CDR1 and CDR2: KGHSH, LQKENI. The CDR3 loop reads CASSPTVTENIQYF. The CDR3 bases are TGTGCCAGCTCACCCACGGTGACAGAAAACATTCAGTACTTC.

V and J are TRBV6-5 and TRBJ2-7; TRBD1 is a possible D gene (5 bases). The ends were cut back, 5 bases at V and 7 bases at J, with 18 bases in the middle. Looked up from germline, CDR1 is MNHEY and CDR2 is SVGAGI. CDR3 length equals 14 residues. CDR3 amino acids: CASSDRRQTAEQYF. The CDR3 DNA is TGTGCCAGCAGTGACCGGAGACAGACGGCAGAGCAGTACTTC.

The rearrangement links TRBV7-9 to TRBJ1-2; no clear D. This CDR3 contains 13 residues. The V end lost 4 bases, the J end lost 4 bases, and 10 bases lay between the germline ends. Germline CDR1 reads SEHNR; CDR2 reads FQNEAQ (reference sequence). CDR3 sequence (DNA): TGTGCCAGCAGCTCATCGGAGGGCTATGGCTACACCTTC. It specifies CASSSSEGYGYTF.

The chain has TRBV10-3 and TRBJ2-7; D perhaps matches TRBD1 (5 bases). CDR3 length: 15 residues. The V end was cut by 0 bases, the J end by 0 bases, with 9 bases between. Germline V gene sequence: CDR1 ENHRY, CDR2 SYGVKD. This CDR3 reads CAISESTVNSYEQYF. CDR3 DNA: TGTGCCATCAGTGAGTCGACAGTAAACTCCTACGAGCAGTACTTC.

The chain employs TRBV9 and TRBJ2-3, with 7 bases aligning to TRBD2. CDR3 length: 15 amino acids. CDR1 and CDR2 (germline): SGDLS, YYNGEE. V was pared by 3 bases and J by 3 bases, with 7 bases of the junction left unmatched. CDR3 DNA sequence: TGTGCCAGCAGCGCCACTAGCGTATCGACAGATACGCAGTATTTT. This gives the protein CASSATSVSTDTQYF.